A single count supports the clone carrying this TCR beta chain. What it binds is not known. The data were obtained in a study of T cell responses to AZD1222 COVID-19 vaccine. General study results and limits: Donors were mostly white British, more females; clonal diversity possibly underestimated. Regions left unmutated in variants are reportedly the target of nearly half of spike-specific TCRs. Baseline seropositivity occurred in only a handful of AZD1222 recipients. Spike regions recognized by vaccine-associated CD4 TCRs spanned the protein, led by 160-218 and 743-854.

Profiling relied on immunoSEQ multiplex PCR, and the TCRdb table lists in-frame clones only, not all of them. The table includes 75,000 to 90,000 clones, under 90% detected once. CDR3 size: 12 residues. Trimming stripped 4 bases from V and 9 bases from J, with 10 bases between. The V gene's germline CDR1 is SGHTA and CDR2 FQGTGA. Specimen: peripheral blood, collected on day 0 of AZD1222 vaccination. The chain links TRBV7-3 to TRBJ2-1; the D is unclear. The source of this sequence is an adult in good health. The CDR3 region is CASSWTEGEQFF. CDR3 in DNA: TGTGCCAGCAGCTGGACGGAAGGTGAGCAGTTCTTC.